The 26 T cell receptor beta chains below all came from one sample that was sequenced in a study of T cell changes during pregnancy in multiple sclerosis. TCRdb keeps only in-frame clones here, not all; method: immunoSEQ multiplex PCR. This table has about 98,000 clones, about 91% appearing once. The sample in question was peripheral blood, obtained after pregnancy. The receptors were sampled from a female donor in good health, enrolled as a control in a pregnancy study.

The V gene is TRBV7-9, the J gene TRBJ1-2; no firm D call. Germline V CDR1 and CDR2: SEHNR, FQNEAQ (reference sequence). V lost 0 bases and J lost 6, with 8 bases in between. The CDR3 is 13 amino acids. The CDR3: CASSLAGGHGYTF. The CDR3 DNA reads as TGTGCCAGCAGCTTAGCAGGCGGGCATGGCTACACCTTC.

The genes are TRBV30 and TRBJ2-3; the match to TRBD2 covers 10 bases. This CDR3 comprises 15 residues. Looked up from germline, CDR1 is GTSNPN and CDR2 is SVGIG (reference sequence). The V segment lost 5 bases and the J segment 5 bases; nucleotides outside the gene matches: 10. CDR3 loop: CAWGYSGGLIDTQYF. The CDR3 bases are TGTGCCTGGGGATATAGCGGGGGGTTGATAGATACGCAGTATTTT.

This rearrangement joins TRBV27 to TRBJ1-5; D possibly corresponds to TRBD1 (5 bases). Trimming removed 1 base at V and 2 bases at J, with 9 bases between. The CDR3 has 15 amino acids. From germline, CDR1 is MNHEY and CDR2 SMNVEV (reference sequence). CDR3 coding DNA: TGTGCCAGCAGTTTATTTCCGGGGGGCAATCAGCCCCAGCATTTT. It translates to CASSLFPGGNQPQHF.

The chain joins TRBV5-4 to TRBJ2-7; the match to TRBD1 covers 10 bases. J lost 7 bases, V lost 0 bases, and 7 bases had no gene match. Per germline, CDR1 SGHNT and CDR2 YYREEE (reference sequence). The CDR3 extends over 15 amino acids. As DNA, the CDR3 is TGTGCCAGCAGCTTGGATCGACAGGGGGCGGGTGAGCAGTACTTC. It codes for CASSLDRQGAGEQYF.

The chain couples TRBV7-2 to TRBJ2-3; weak D call: TRBD1 (5 bases). The V and J ends lost 4 bases and 2 bases respectively, with 13 bases between them. Germline V gene sequence: CDR1 SGHTA, CDR2 FQGNSA. The CDR3 runs 15 residues. This CDR3 reads CASSYDSDPTDTQYF. CDR3 nucleotides: TGTGCCAGCAGCTACGACAGCGACCCCACAGATACGCAGTATTTT.

J is TRBJ2-5 and V is TRBV18; 7 bases align to TRBD1. Germline CDR1 is KGHSH and CDR2 is LQKENI. This CDR3 comprises 15 residues. V shed 3 bases and J 1 base; nucleotides not matched to a gene: 5. CDR3 amino acids: CASSPRDRTQETQYF. CDR3 bases: TGTGCCAGCTCACCGAGGGACAGAACCCAAGAGACCCAGTACTTC.

This clone showed up just a few times. J is TRBJ2-7 and V is TRBV7-9, with a possible D match to TRBD2 (6 bases). Trimming shortened V by 5 bases and J by 0 bases, and 17 bases separated the two germline ends. There are 16 residues in the CDR3. Germline V CDR1 and CDR2: SEHNR, FQNEAQ (reference sequence). In DNA, the CDR3 is TGTGCCAGCAGCCTGGTTCTGGGACTCCTCTCCTACGAGCAGTACTTC. The encoded protein is CASSLVLGLLSYEQYF.

The genes are TRBV5-4 and TRBJ2-2, with D unresolved. V lost 2 bases, J lost 1 base, and 3 bases lay in between. The length of the CDR3 is 13 residues. Looked up from germline, CDR1 is SGHNT and CDR2 is YYREEE (reference sequence). The CDR3 bases are TGTGCCAGCAGCTTCTGGAACACCGGGGAGCTGTTTTTT. This translates into CASSFWNTGELFF. Based on the CDR3 plus reference TRBV5-4 and TRBJ2-2, the full variable domain is ETGVTQSPTHLIKTRGQQVTLRCSSQSGHNTVSWYQQALGQGPQFIFQYYREEENGRGNFPPRFSGLQFPNYSSELNVNALELDDSALYLCASSFWNTGELFFGEGSRLTVL.

The chain has TRBV2 and TRBJ1-5, with 7 nucleotides matching TRBD1. V dropped 3 bases and J dropped 3; count of bases not matched to a gene: 5. Germline V gene sequence: CDR1 SNHLY, CDR2 FYNNEI. The CDR3 length is 15 residues. The CDR3: CASSDGQGDNQPQHF. CDR3 DNA: TGTGCCAGCAGTGATGGGCAGGGGGACAATCAGCCCCAGCATTTT.

The chain links TRBV15 to TRBJ2-7, with TRBD1 matching over 7 bases. CDR3 length equals 14 residues. The V gene end was trimmed by 4 bases and the J gene end by 3 bases; junction bases not matched to a gene: 6. In germline, CDR1 is LNHNV, CDR2 YYDKDF (reference sequence). The CDR3 nucleotides are TGTGCCACCAGCATAACAGGGGCGGACTACGAGCAGTACTTC. It encodes CATSITGADYEQYF.

The chain is built from TRBV29-1 and TRBJ2-3, with a tentative D call TRBD1 (6 bases). V dropped 7 bases and J dropped 4 bases, with 27 bases sitting between them. The CDR3 runs 17 residues. Germline lookup yields CDR1 SQVTM and CDR2 ANQGSEA. CDR3 sequence (DNA): TGCAGCGCCCAGCCTTGGGGGCACACCGTCCCCCCAGATACGCAGTATTTT. Its protein product is CSAQPWGHTVPPDTQYF.

V usage is TRBV5-4 and J usage is TRBJ1-1, with 8 bases that match TRBD1. Germline lookup yields CDR1 SGHNT and CDR2 YYREEE (reference sequence). Losses at the gene ends were 1 base for V and 1 base for J; bases not matched to a gene: 6. There are 16 residues in the CDR3. This CDR3 is CASSLWQGAANTEAFF. The CDR3 DNA reads TGTGCCAGCAGCTTGTGGCAGGGGGCTGCGAACACTGAAGCTTTCTTT.

The chain combines TRBV28 with TRBJ2-7, with D tentatively TRBD2 (5 bases). Trimming cost V 3 bases and J 3 bases, with 15 bases left between them. Germline assignment: CDR1 MDHEN and CDR2 SYDVKM. The CDR3 totals 15 residues. CDR3 DNA sequence: TGTGCCAGCAGTTTCCGGGGAGAGGTTAACTACGAGCAGTACTTC. Amino acids: CASSFRGEVNYEQYF.

This chain connects TRBV5-1 to TRBJ2-2; 7 bases agree with TRBD1. The CDR3 has 15 residues. The V gene end was trimmed by 4 bases and the J gene end by 6 bases; junction bases not matched to a gene: 9. CDR1 and CDR2 from the germline V gene are SGHRS and YFSETQ. The CDR3, as DNA: TGCGCCAGCAGCCAAAAAACAGGGGCGGCCGGGGAGCTGTTTTTT. Its protein is CASSQKTGAAGELFF.

The chain is built from TRBV15 and TRBJ2-1; 10 bases align to TRBD2. This CDR3 contains 17 residues. With V trimmed by 1 base and J by 8 bases, 11 bases remained unmatched. CDR1 LNHNV and CDR2 YYDKDF come from the germline V gene (reference sequence). CDR3 in DNA: TGTGCCACCAGCAGAGCAATCGGGACTAGCGTAGGCCATGAGCAGTTCTTC. Its translation is CATSRAIGTSVGHEQFF.

The chain carries TRBV29-1 and TRBJ2-1; 8 bases match TRBD1. CDR1 is SQVTM and CDR2 is ANQGSEA in the germline V gene. This CDR3 region has 13 residues. V shed 3 bases and J 10 bases; nucleotides not matched to a gene: 8. CDR3 residues: CSVEGQVTREQFF. DNA of the CDR3: TGCAGCGTTGAGGGACAGGTGACTCGCGAGCAGTTCTTC.

The chain couples TRBV15 to TRBJ2-7; a weak D match, TRBD2 (5 bases). Looked up from germline, CDR1 is LNHNV and CDR2 is YYDKDF (reference sequence). The length of the CDR3 is 14 residues. The V end lost 5 bases, the J end lost 0 bases, and 11 bases lay between the germline ends. The CDR3 DNA reads as TGTGCCACCAGCGGAGGACGGGACTCCTACGAGCAGTACTTC. It is translated as CATSGGRDSYEQYF.

This clone was recorded a few times. The V gene is TRBV7-9, the J gene TRBJ1-1; D remains unclear. The CDR3 extends over 11 amino acids. Trimming cost V 9 bases and J 1 base, with 6 bases left between them. Germline values: CDR1 SEHNR, CDR2 FQNEAQ (reference sequence). The CDR3 coding sequence is TGTGCCAGTACAGAGAACACTGAAGCTTTCTTT. This codes for CASTENTEAFF.

V gene TRBV5-1 combines with J gene TRBJ2-3, with 14 bases that match TRBD2. V was clipped by 3 bases and J by 6 bases; unmatched bases: 12. Germline values: CDR1 SGHRS, CDR2 YFSETQ. The CDR3 extends over 18 amino acids. The CDR3 loop reads CASSYFVRLAGGPDTQYF. The CDR3 coding sequence is TGCGCCAGCAGCTATTTCGTCAGACTAGCGGGAGGGCCGGATACGCAGTATTTT.

The chain is built from TRBV2 and TRBJ2-1; 7 nucleotides match TRBD2. V lost 1 base and J lost 3; bases outside the gene matches: 3. CDR1 and CDR2 from the germline V gene are SNHLY and FYNNEI. The CDR3 length is 15 residues. DNA for the CDR3: TGTGCCAGCAGTGAAGGGGGGAGGGTCTACAATGAGCAGTTCTTC. Translated, it gives CASSEGGRVYNEQFF.

The V and J genes are TRBV7-2 and TRBJ2-1, with TRBD2 identical over 7 bases. Germline trimming cut 5 bases from V and 5 bases from J; bases unmatched to any gene: 12. Germline CDR1 is SGHTA and CDR2 is FQGNSA. The CDR3 runs to 16 residues. CDR3 amino acids: CASSPLQTSRNNEQFF. CDR3 bases: TGTGCCAGCAGCCCGCTCCAGACTAGCAGAAACAATGAGCAGTTCTTC.

The chain links TRBV15 to TRBJ1-5; 7 positions match TRBD1. CDR3 size: 15 residues. Germline V lookup: CDR1 LNHNV, CDR2 YYDKDF (reference sequence). V lost 4 bases and J lost 1; bases outside the gene matches: 4. DNA of the CDR3: TGTGCCACCAGCAAAGGGACAGCAAGCAATCAGCCCCAGCATTTT. Encoded protein: CATSKGTASNQPQHF.

This chain joins TRBV6-1 and TRBJ2-3; 8 bases agree with TRBD2. The CDR3 runs 16 residues. Germline loops: CDR1 MNHNS, CDR2 SASEGT. V shed 1 base and J 7 bases; nucleotides not matched to a gene: 10. This chain's CDR3 is CASSEEPSGSRHTQYF. CDR3 nucleotide sequence: TGTGCCAGCAGTGAAGAGCCGAGCGGGAGCCGGCATACGCAGTATTTT.

A few counts support this clone. The chain carries TRBV27 and TRBJ1-1; the D gene is possibly TRBD1 (5 bases). V was trimmed by 3 bases and J by 4 bases, leaving 12 bases between them. The CDR3 length is 14 residues. The germline gives CDR1 MNHEY, CDR2 SMNVEV (reference sequence). CDR3 in DNA: TGTGCCAGCAGTTTCATGGGGCAGGGCACTGAAGCTTTCTTT. Amino acid sequence: CASSFMGQGTEAFF.

Only one count was recorded for this clone. This sequence joins TRBV6-4 and TRBJ1-1; D uncertain. Germline loops: CDR1 MRHNA, CDR2 SNTAGT. The V and J ends lost 3 bases and 0 bases respectively, with 8 bases between them. The CDR3 sequence is 14 residues long. CDR3 nucleotide sequence: TGTGCCAGCAGTGAGACGGGGATGAACACTGAAGCTTTCTTT. Translating gives CASSETGMNTEAFF.

J is TRBJ1-3 and V is TRBV30, with D hard to call. The CDR3 sequence is 13 residues long. The V gene lost 3 bases and the J gene lost 0 bases, with 6 bases spanning the gap. The germline CDR1 and CDR2 sequences are GTSNPN and SVGIG (reference sequence). Here the CDR3 DNA reads TGTGCCTGGAGCCCCCTCTCTGGAAACACCATATATTTT. It yields the protein CAWSPLSGNTIYF.